The clone carrying this TCR beta chain has a single count. The sample comes from a study of cytomegalovirus exposure and HLA in healthy donors. The ends were cut back, 4 bases at V and 4 bases at J, with 6 bases in the middle. Germline CDR1 SGHNT, CDR2 YYREEE (reference sequence). The CDR3 runs 12 residues. The PCR made use of 60 Vbeta and 13 Jbeta primers. Profiling relied on immunoSEQ multiplex PCR, and the TCRdb table lists in-frame clones only, not all of them. The table lists around 130,000 clones, just over 70% of them singletons. Sequenced input: PBMCs. The chain has TRBV5-4 and TRBJ2-1; D is ambiguous. The receptor was isolated from a woman between 55 and 75 years old in good health and CMV-seropositive. The CDR3 nucleotides read TGTGCCAGCAGCCAAACTTACAATGAGCAGTTCTTC. Translation: CASSQTYNEQFF.